One sample yielded the 30 T cell receptor beta chains listed below, sequenced in a study of blood T cell repertoires in COVID-19. TCRdb keeps only in-frame clones here, not all; method: immunoSEQ multiplex PCR. The sample shows over 100,000 clones, 81% of them seen only once. The sequencing input was peripheral blood. These receptors were taken from a woman aged 60-70 years with active or convalescent COVID-19.

This clone appeared a few times. V is TRBV27 and J is TRBJ1-6, with 8 bases aligning to TRBD1. Trimming at V came to 3 bases and at J to 7 bases, leaving 5 bases not matched to a gene. Germline V gives CDR1 MNHEY, CDR2 SMNVEV (reference sequence). The CDR3 runs 15 residues. The CDR3 here is CASSFGQGGNSPLHF. CDR3 DNA sequence: TGTGCCAGCAGTTTCGGACAGGGCGGGAATTCACCCCTCCACTTT.

V is TRBV7-2 and J is TRBJ2-2; 8 bases match TRBD2. V was clipped by 5 bases and J by 3 bases; unmatched bases: 5. The CDR3 consists of 15 residues. Germline V lookup: CDR1 SGHTA, CDR2 FQGNSA. The CDR3 protein is CASSPRGGDTGELFF. The CDR3 DNA reads as TGTGCCAGCAGCCCCCGGGGGGGTGACACCGGGGAGCTGTTTTTT.

The chain couples TRBV30 to TRBJ1-5, with D possibly being TRBD1 (5 bases). Per germline, CDR1 GTSNPN and CDR2 SVGIG (reference sequence). V dropped 1 base and J dropped 4 bases, with 14 bases sitting between them. The CDR3 spans 15 residues. CDR3 in DNA: TGTGCCTGGAGTGCGGGGGGGGTAGGGAATCAGCCCCAGCATTTT. Translating it yields CAWSAGGVGNQPQHF.

This clone was detected only a few times. This chain links TRBV7-5 with TRBJ1-2; whether TRBD1, the table's D call, matches the DNA was not checked. TRBV7-5 constitutes a pseudogene. The CDR3 has 15 residues. CDR3 sequence reads: CVRSLWDTSYYGYTF. CDR3 nucleotides: TGTGTCAGAAGCTTATGGGACACCTCTTACTATGGCTACACCTTC.

The J gene is TRBJ2-7, the V gene TRBV18; no firm D call. CDR3 length equals 14 residues. Germline V CDR1 and CDR2: KGHSH, LQKENI. The V gene lost 0 bases and the J gene lost 0 bases, with 6 bases spanning the gap. The CDR3 sequence: CASSPPSPSYEQYF. CDR3 in DNA: TGTGCCAGCTCACCACCGAGTCCCTCCTACGAGCAGTACTTC.

This clone was detected a few times. The chain carries TRBV5-1 and TRBJ1-2, with 8 positions matching TRBD1. The CDR3 runs to 14 residues. CDR1 is SGHRS and CDR2 is YFSETQ in the germline V gene. V lost 4 bases, J lost 8 bases, and 10 bases stayed unmatched. CDR3 in DNA: TGCGCCAGCAGCCTGGGACAGGCAAAAGGCGGCTACACCTTC. It is translated as CASSLGQAKGGYTF.

This clone was picked up a small number of times. V gene TRBV6-2 or TRBV6-3 combines with J gene TRBJ2-2; tentatively, D is TRBD1 (6 bases). Germline loops: CDR1 MNHEY, CDR2 SVGEGT. CDR3 size: 15 residues. Trimming removed 6 bases at V and 2 bases at J, with 13 bases between. The CDR3 here is CASSPDRPNTGELFF. CDR3 DNA sequence: TGTGCCAGCAGCCCGGACAGACCAAACACCGGGGAGCTGTTTTTT.

This clone has only a few counts. The chain is built from TRBV27 and TRBJ1-4, with 7 bases matching TRBD1. J lost 8 bases, V lost 4 bases, and 7 bases had no gene match. Germline lookup yields CDR1 MNHEY and CDR2 SMNVEV (reference sequence). The CDR3 totals 14 residues. In DNA form, the CDR3 reads TGTGCCAGCAGTTCCTGGACAGGAGGGGAAAAACTGTTTTTT. This encodes CASSSWTGGEKLFF.

The gene calls are TRBV6-5 and TRBJ2-7, with 12 bases identical to TRBD1. Germline trimming cut 6 bases from V and 6 bases from J; bases unmatched to any gene: 6. Germline V lookup: CDR1 MNHEY, CDR2 SVGAGI. This CDR3 has 14 residues. The chain's CDR3 is CASRPGQGAGEQYV. CDR3 in DNA: TGTGCCAGCAGGCCGGGACAGGGGGCCGGCGAGCAGTACGTC.

J is TRBJ2-6 and V is TRBV14; tentative D call: TRBD1 (5 bases). The CDR3 loop spans 14 amino acids. V lost 6 bases to trimming and J lost 7 bases, with 13 bases between them. Looked up from germline, CDR1 is SGHDN and CDR2 is FVKESK. The CDR3 region has the DNA TGTGCCAGCAGTCCTCTCAGGGTAGCCAACGTCCTGACTTTC. It specifies CASSPLRVANVLTF.

The V and J genes are TRBV5-8 and TRBJ2-7, with D tentatively TRBD1 (6 bases). The CDR3 totals 14 residues. Trimming cost V 0 bases and J 5 bases, with 12 bases left between them. CDR1 is SGHTS, CDR2 YDEGEE, per germline. CDR3 loop: CASSLGQEFDEQYF. The CDR3 nucleotides are TGTGCCAGCAGCTTGGGACAGGAATTCGACGAGCAGTACTTC.

The chain is built from TRBV28 and TRBJ2-3, with TRBD2 matching over 9 bases. Germline V gene data show CDR1 as MDHEN and CDR2 as SYDVKM. This CDR3 has 17 residues. V lost 7 bases, J lost 0 bases, and 11 bases stayed unmatched. CDR3 loop: CASTAWRGGRSTDTQYF. The CDR3 DNA sequence: TGTGCCAGCACCGCTTGGCGGGGGGGCCGGAGCACAGATACGCAGTATTTT. The full variable domain, rest sourced from reference TRBV28 and TRBJ2-3, is DVKVTQSSRYLVKRTGEKVFLECVQDMDHENMFWYRQDPGLGLRLIYFSYDVKMKEKGDIPEGYSVSREKKERFSLILESASTNQTSMYLCASTAWRGGRSTDTQYFGPGTRLTVL.

This clone has more than one count but fewer than ten. The chain links TRBV30 to TRBJ1-2; no clear D. This CDR3 is built from 14 residues. CDR1 is GTSNPN, CDR2 SVGIG, per germline (reference sequence). Trimming took off 7 bases at V and 4 bases at J, with 19 bases between the two ends. CDR3 in DNA: TGTGCCTCCCCAGCCCGGGGAGCGGCCTATGGCTACACCTTC. This codes for CASPARGAAYGYTF.

The rearrangement joins TRBV7-3 to TRBJ2-5, with TRBD2 matching over 7 bases. This CDR3 region has 13 residues. The J segment lost 9 bases and the V segment lost 2 bases, leaving 6 bases of the junction unmatched. The germline CDR1 and CDR2 sequences are SGHTA and FQGTGA. The CDR3 spells CASSLSLGGSQYF. The CDR3 DNA sequence: TGTGCCAGCAGCTTATCCCTCGGGGGGTCCCAGTACTTC.

This clone was detected ten times or more. V usage is TRBV20-1 and J usage is TRBJ2-3; a possible D gene is TRBD1 (5 bases). There are 13 residues in the CDR3. Trimming stripped 3 bases from V and 4 bases from J, with 11 bases between. CDR1 and CDR2 from the germline V gene are DFQATT and SNEGSKA (reference sequence). CDR3 DNA: TGCAGTGCTAGTCTGATGGGGCCAGATACGCAGTATTTT. Protein sequence: CSASLMGPDTQYF.

This clone was observed many times. This chain connects TRBV4-1 to TRBJ1-2; D is possibly TRBD1 (6 bases). Trimming cost V 4 bases and J 7 bases, with 19 bases left between them. Germline assignment: CDR1 MGHRA and CDR2 YSYEKL. The CDR3 covers 15 residues. The CDR3 loop reads CASSLRQELRGGYTF. In DNA form, the CDR3 reads TGCGCCAGCAGCCTTCGACAGGAGCTACGTGGTGGCTACACCTTC.

The DNA of the CDR3 is TGTGCCAGCAGCGTAGTGCTGGGAGGCACTGAAGCTTTCTTT. Its translation is CASSVVLGGTEAFF. The J gene is TRBJ1-1, the V gene TRBV9; D ambiguous. Germline V gives CDR1 SGDLS, CDR2 YYNGEE. The CDR3 runs 14 residues. V was trimmed by 0 bases and J by 4 bases, leaving 10 bases between them.

This clone turned up a few times. This chain links TRBV11-2 with TRBJ2-2; TRBD2 matches at 11 bases. Germline V CDR1 and CDR2: SGHAT, FQNNGV. J gave up 7 bases and V 5 bases, and 6 bases lay outside the gene matches. The CDR3 contains 15 residues. Here the CDR3 reads CASSPGLAGGGELFF. CDR3 nucleotide sequence: TGTGCCAGCAGCCCCGGACTAGCGGGCGGCGGGGAGCTGTTTTTT.

The chain combines TRBV19 with TRBJ1-2, with 7 bases matching TRBD1. CDR3 length: 16 residues. Germline V CDR1 and CDR2: LNHDA, SQIVND (reference sequence). V dropped 5 bases and J dropped 2; count of bases not matched to a gene: 11. CDR3 DNA: TGTGCCAGTAGTGCGGCGGCCCGGGACAGAAACTATGGCTACACCTTC. This sequence encodes CASSAAARDRNYGYTF.

V gene TRBV7-2 combines with J gene TRBJ1-1, with a tentative D call TRBD1 (5 bases). CDR3 size: 17 residues. V lost 3 bases to trimming and J lost 0 bases, with 17 bases between them. CDR1 SGHTA and CDR2 FQGNSA come from the germline V gene. The CDR3 DNA sequence: TGTGCCAGCAGCTTTTTTTGGGGTTCGGGGGTGAACACTGAAGCTTTCTTT. This codes for CASSFFWGSGVNTEAFF. Full variable domain (rest looked up from reference TRBV7-2 and TRBJ1-1): GAGVSQSPSNKVTEKGKDVELRCDPISGHTALYWYRQSLGQGLEFLIYFQGNSAPDKSGLPSDRFSAERTGGSVSTLTIQRTQQEDSAVYLCASSFFWGSGVNTEAFFGQGTRLTVV.

The chain links TRBV5-1 to TRBJ2-1, with a possible D match to TRBD2 (6 bases). The CDR3 extends over 15 amino acids. The V gene lost 2 bases and the J gene lost 1 base, with 10 bases spanning the gap. Germline V gene data show CDR1 as SGHRS and CDR2 as YFSETQ. CDR3 in amino acids: CASSFGGSSYNEQFF. The DNA of the CDR3 is TGCGCCAGCAGCTTCGGGGGTTCTTCCTACAATGAGCAGTTCTTC.

The chain couples TRBV28 to TRBJ1-5; a weak D match, TRBD1 (6 bases). The CDR3 spans 13 residues. The germline V gene encodes CDR1 MDHEN and CDR2 SYDVKM. Trimming stripped 8 bases from V and 6 bases from J, with 14 bases between. The CDR3 DNA is TGTGCCAGCTATCGGCAGGGGTCTCAGCCCCAGCATTTT. It specifies CASYRQGSQPQHF.

This clone was seen only a few times. The chain links TRBV19 to TRBJ2-1, with 7 bases that match TRBD1. V lost 6 bases and J lost 4; bases outside the gene matches: 6. The CDR3 length is 14 residues. CDR1 and CDR2 from the germline V gene are LNHDA and SQIVND (reference sequence). The CDR3 DNA is TGTGCCAGTAGCAGGGGGTTATTATACAATGAGCAGTTCTTC. It codes for CASSRGLLYNEQFF. Full variable domain (remainder filled in from reference TRBV19 and TRBJ2-1): DGGITQSPKYLFRKEGQNVTLSCEQNLNHDAMYWYRQDPGQGLRLIYYSQIVNDFQKGDIAEGYSVSREKKESFPLTVTSAQKNPTAFYLCASSRGLLYNEQFFGPGTRLTVL.

This clone showed up just a few times. The chain links TRBV4-1 to TRBJ1-5, with D possibly being TRBD1 (5 bases). The CDR3 contains 16 residues. The V end lost 0 bases, the J end lost 4 bases, and 13 bases lay between the germline ends. Looked up from germline, CDR1 is MGHRA and CDR2 is YSYEKL. The CDR3 DNA reads as TGCGCCAGCAGCCAAGATCAGGGACTGACAAATCAGCCCCAGCATTTT. Residues: CASSQDQGLTNQPQHF.

The chain uses TRBV25-1 and TRBJ1-6, with 7 bases aligning to TRBD1. The germline CDR1 and CDR2 sequences are MGHDK and SYGVNS. V gave up 4 bases and J gave up 0 bases; unmatched junction bases: 3. This CDR3 comprises 16 residues. This CDR3 is CASSVQGDSYNSPLHF. The CDR3 DNA reads as TGTGCCAGCAGTGTGCAGGGGGACTCCTATAATTCACCCCTCCACTTT.

CDR3 DNA sequence: TGTGCCAGCAGCCCAGGAGGGGGACTAGCCTACACAGATACGCAGTATTTT. Its protein product is CASSPGGGLAYTDTQYF. V usage is TRBV5-4 and J usage is TRBJ2-3; 9 nucleotides line up with TRBD2. The V gene's germline CDR1 is SGHNT and CDR2 YYREEE (reference sequence). CDR3 length: 17 amino acids. V shed 4 bases, J shed 2 bases, and the junction held 11 bases outside the gene matches.

This clone was seen only once. The V and J genes are TRBV6-5 and TRBJ1-4; 8 bases line up with TRBD1. The length of the CDR3 is 16 residues. J was trimmed by 2 bases and V by 6 bases; bases with no gene match: 8. The germline CDR1 and CDR2 sequences are MNHEY and SVGAGI. The DNA of the CDR3 is TGTGCCAGCAGCTACACAGGGGGTAGTACTAATGAAAAACTGTTTTTT. As protein: CASSYTGGSTNEKLFF.

V gene TRBV7-3 combines with J gene TRBJ2-1; 10 bases fit TRBD2. The germline CDR1 and CDR2 sequences are SGHTA and FQGTGA. This CDR3 spans 18 amino acids. V lost 1 base to trimming and J lost 8 bases; unmatched junction nucleotides: 14. CDR3 sequence: CASSLNPSGLAGADEQFF. The CDR3 DNA reads TGTGCCAGCAGCTTAAACCCCTCGGGCCTAGCGGGAGCTGATGAGCAGTTCTTC.

This chain joins TRBV3-1 (or the pseudogene TRBV3-2) and TRBJ1-2, with D perhaps matching TRBD1 (5 bases). Germline V gene lookup returns CDR1 LGHDT and CDR2 YNNKEL (reference sequence). V gave up 1 base and J gave up 8 bases, with 14 bases separating them. The CDR3 has 14 amino acids. DNA for the CDR3: TGTGCCAGCAGCCAAGCTCGGCAGGGTGAAGGCTACACCTTC. This codes for CASSQARQGEGYTF.

The gene calls are TRBV10-3 and TRBJ1-1; D is possibly TRBD1 (6 bases). From germline, CDR1 is ENHRY and CDR2 SYGVKD. This CDR3 comprises 14 residues. Trimming removed 7 bases from V and 4 bases from J, with 16 bases in between. The DNA of the CDR3 is TGTGCCATCATTACACAGGGAGTTTTCACTGAAGCTTTCTTT. It codes for CAIITQGVFTEAFF.